One sample yielded the 10 T cell receptor beta chains listed below, sequenced in a study of shared clonotypes between healthy human individuals. Produced via immunoSEQ multiplex PCR; TCRdb's table is partial and in-frame only. The data show approximately 2.5 million clones, around nine tenths seen once. Sequencing was performed on naive CD4+ T cells sorted from blood. Stated subset: CD45RA+ positively selected. The source is a man younger than 35 in good health.

This chain connects TRBV30 to TRBJ2-2; D gene ambiguous. Germline values: CDR1 GTSNPN, CDR2 SVGIG (reference sequence). V lost 7 bases, J lost 7 bases, and 13 bases lay in between. The CDR3 runs 12 residues. CDR3 sequence reads: CALPVRVGELFF. CDR3 DNA sequence: TGTGCCTTGCCGGTCCGGGTCGGGGAGCTGTTTTTT.

The chain links TRBV7-2 to TRBJ1-1; 7 positions agree with TRBD1. CDR1 is SGHTA and CDR2 is FQGNSA in the germline V gene. Trimming cost V 3 bases and J 4 bases; bases outside gene matches: 8. The CDR3 has 15 amino acids. In DNA, the CDR3 is TGTGCCAGCAGCTTCAGACAGGGAAGGGGCACTGAAGCTTTCTTT. Its protein product is CASSFRQGRGTEAFF. The full variable domain, completed using reference TRBV7-2 and TRBJ1-1, is GAGVSQSPSNKVTEKGKDVELRCDPISGHTALYWYRQSLGQGLEFLIYFQGNSAPDKSGLPSDRFSAERTGGSVSTLTIQRTQQEDSAVYLCASSFRQGRGTEAFFGQGTRLTVV.

This chain joins TRBV18 and TRBJ1-3; D perhaps matches TRBD1 (5 bases). Germline V gene lookup returns CDR1 KGHSH and CDR2 LQKENI. This CDR3 has 15 amino acids. The germline V and J ends were trimmed by 6 bases and 0 bases, with 12 bases remaining between them. The CDR3 DNA is TGTGCCAGCTCGGCGGGACGGGGCTCTGGAAACACCATATATTTT. It is translated as CASSAGRGSGNTIYF.

A word on this clone: Other nucleotide sequences from this sample produce the same CDR3. The chain links TRBV10-3 to TRBJ1-5, with D possibly TRBD1 on 6 matching bases. The CDR3 spans 14 residues. Deletions cut 0 bases from V and 5 bases from J, with 8 bases between. The germline gives CDR1 ENHRY, CDR2 SYGVKD. This CDR3 reads CAISESGTYQPQHF. The CDR3 bases are TGTGCCATCAGTGAGTCAGGGACATATCAGCCCCAGCATTTT.

This chain connects TRBV29-1 to TRBJ2-1; the D is unclear. This CDR3 has 12 amino acids. CDR1 is SQVTM, CDR2 ANQGSEA, per germline. V was cut by 4 bases and J by 4 bases, with 8 bases left in between. CDR3 residues: CSVVGVYNEQFF. The CDR3 DNA follows: TGCAGCGTTGTAGGAGTTTACAATGAGCAGTTCTTC.

The J gene is TRBJ2-1, the V gene TRBV5-1; no clear D. The V gene's germline CDR1 is SGHRS and CDR2 YFSETQ. CDR3 length: 13 residues. The V end lost 1 base, the J end lost 7 bases, and 9 bases lay between the germline ends. CDR3 residues: CASSLSSLNEQFF. DNA of the CDR3: TGCGCCAGCAGCTTGTCAAGCCTGAATGAGCAGTTCTTC.

About this clone: The sample carries other DNA sequences with the same CDR3. The chain is built from TRBV9 and TRBJ1-5; D is unclear. This CDR3 has 15 amino acids. V gave up 4 bases and J gave up 1 base, with 12 bases separating them. Germline CDR1 reads SGDLS; CDR2 reads YYNGEE. CDR3 sequence: CASSPPGSSNQPQHF. Here the CDR3 DNA reads TGTGCCAGCAGCCCCCCTGGGTCGAGCAATCAGCCCCAGCATTTT.

A remark on this clone: Other DNA sequences in this sample translate to the same CDR3. The chain has TRBV2 and TRBJ2-2; 9 positions match TRBD1. J was trimmed by 3 bases and V by 4 bases; bases with no gene match: 3. CDR3 length: 15 amino acids. Germline V gives CDR1 SNHLY, CDR2 FYNNEI. CDR3 protein: CASSGQGGDTGELFF. For the CDR3, the DNA is TGTGCCAGCAGTGGACAGGGGGGAGACACCGGGGAGCTGTTTTTT.

The chain links TRBV7-9 to TRBJ1-2; 10 bases are shared with TRBD1. Germline CDR1 SEHNR, CDR2 FQNEAQ (reference sequence). V was pared by 5 bases and J by 3 bases, with 15 bases of the junction left unmatched. CDR3 size: 18 residues. The CDR3 loop reads CASSPRGQGGLAYYGYTF. CDR3 bases: TGTGCCAGCAGCCCGAGAGGACAGGGGGGGCTGGCCTACTATGGCTACACCTTC.

In this sample, this clone turned up once. The sample holds other DNA sequences that translate to the same CDR3. The chain recombines TRBV6-5 with TRBJ2-7, with 9 nucleotides matching TRBD1. Germline loops: CDR1 MNHEY, CDR2 SVGAGI. The J segment lost 5 bases and the V segment lost 6 bases, leaving 8 bases of the junction unmatched. CDR3 length: 14 residues. The CDR3 DNA reads as TGTGCCAGCAGCCTGGGACAGGGCCTTAACGAGCAGTACTTC. It codes for CASSLGQGLNEQYF.